One and the same sample provided the 23 T cell receptor beta chains below, sequenced in a study of early T cells in non-severe SARS-CoV-2 infection. TCRdb analysed the 5' RACE reads with MiXCR anew, one entry per CDR3 protein. The profile shows about 45,000 distinct CDR3 sequences, roughly 12% of them singletons. Specimen: whole blood. These receptors were obtained from an adult who was a healthcare worker with PCR-confirmed SARS-CoV-2 infection or an uninfected control (not recorded which).

This sequence joins TRBV29-1 and TRBJ1-2; D not certain. This CDR3 region has 13 residues. V lost 5 bases to trimming and J lost 2 bases, with 12 bases between them. CDR1 is SQVTM and CDR2 is ANQGSEA in the germline V gene. CDR3 region: CSVRTLTNYGYTF. Here the CDR3 DNA reads TGCAGCGTTCGTACCTTGACCAACTATGGCTACACCTTC.

This clonotype came up many times. This chain joins TRBV28 and TRBJ1-5; 10 nucleotides line up with TRBD1. This CDR3 spans 14 amino acids. V gave up 6 bases and J gave up 7 bases; unmatched junction bases: 6. CDR1 is MDHEN and CDR2 is SYDVKM in the germline V gene. The chain's CDR3 is CASSQTGGGQPQHF. DNA of the CDR3: TGTGCCAGCAGCCAGACAGGGGGCGGGCAGCCCCAGCATTTT.

The CDR3 DNA follows: TGTGCCAGCAGCTTGGGTAGCGCTTCTTCTCATAACACCGGGGAGCTGTTTTTT. Translating it yields CASSLGSASSHNTGELFF. The genes are TRBV5-6 and TRBJ2-2, with a tentative D call TRBD2 (5 bases). The CDR3 runs to 18 residues. V lost 0 bases and J lost 2, with 17 bases in between. Germline CDR1 and CDR2: SGHDT and YYEEEE. The full variable domain, in which reference TRBV5-6 and TRBJ2-2 provide the parts outside the CDR3, is DAGVTQSPTHLIKTRGQQVTLRCSPKSGHDTVSWYQQALGQGPQFIFQYYEEEERQRGNFPDRFSGHQFPNYSSELNVNALLLGDSALYLCASSLGSASSHNTGELFFGEGSRLTVL.

This clonotype occurred a few times. The V call is TRBV7-2, the J call TRBJ2-1, with D possibly being TRBD1 (6 bases). V lost 0 bases and J lost 7, with 10 bases in between. The CDR3 consists of 14 residues. The germline V gene has CDR1 SGHTA and CDR2 FQGNSA. CDR3 coding DNA: TGTGCCAGCAGCTTAGCTACAGGGAAGAATGAGCAGTTCTTC. Protein: CASSLATGKNEQFF.

In its sample, this clonotype was seen many times. For the CDR3, the DNA is TGCAGTGCGATCGACAGGCCCTCCTACAATGAGCAGTTCTTC. Protein sequence: CSAIDRPSYNEQFF. The chain uses TRBV20-1 and TRBJ2-1; perhaps TRBD1 as D (6 bases). Trimming pared 6 bases from V and 0 bases from J, leaving 12 bases between. This CDR3 is 14 amino acids long. Germline V lookup: CDR1 DFQATT, CDR2 SNEGSKA (reference sequence).

This clonotype showed up many times. The chain employs TRBV6-2 or TRBV6-3 and TRBJ1-5; 7 positions agree with TRBD1. V shed 5 bases, J shed 7 bases, and the junction held 11 bases outside the gene matches. Germline V gene data show CDR1 as MNHEY and CDR2 as SVGEGT. This CDR3 is 15 amino acids long. The CDR3 nucleotides are TGTGCCAGCAGTCCACGCACACAGGGGATACAGCCCCAGCATTTT. Its translation: CASSPRTQGIQPQHF.

This clonotype has a single count. V and J are TRBV10-3 and TRBJ2-3; D unclear. Germline V gene data show CDR1 as ENHRY and CDR2 as SYGVKD. The CDR3 sequence is 11 residues long. Trimming left V 10 bases short and J 0 bases short, with 5 bases between. The CDR3 nucleotides read TGTGCCACGCAAAGCACAGATACGCAGTATTTT. Translated: CATQSTDTQYF.

The table lists this clonotype with a few counts. The rearrangement joins TRBV20-1 to TRBJ2-1; a weak D match, TRBD2 (7 bases). The CDR3 extends over 14 amino acids. V dropped 1 base and J dropped 7 bases, with 14 bases sitting between them. The germline gives CDR1 DFQATT, CDR2 SNEGSKA (reference sequence). The CDR3 protein is CSARGGGGSNEQFF. CDR3 sequence (DNA): TGCAGTGCTAGAGGAGGGGGGGGCTCGAATGAGCAGTTCTTC.

At least ten counts were recorded for this clonotype. This sequence joins TRBV6-6 and TRBJ1-5; the D is unclear. V was cut by 6 bases and J by 5 bases, with 14 bases left in between. The germline V gene has CDR1 MNHNY and CDR2 SVGAGI (reference sequence). The CDR3 is 14 residues long. The CDR3 nucleotides read TGTGCCAGCAGAGGGATGACGGCCGATCAGCCCCAGCATTTT. This codes for CASRGMTADQPQHF.

Remarks on this clonotype: At one end the junction does not follow the germline gene, possibly because of a read error. The chain carries TRBV6-6 and TRBJ1-1, with a weak D call TRBD1 (6 bases). This CDR3 region has 14 residues. Germline-derived CDR1 and CDR2 are MNHNY and SVGAGI (reference sequence). The CDR3 DNA reads as TGTGCCAGCAGCTACTTACAGGGAGCCGCTGAAGCTTTCTTT. This gives the protein CASSYLQGAAEAFF.

This clonotype was recorded a few times. The V gene is TRBV5-1, the J gene TRBJ2-7, with D possibly being TRBD2 (5 bases). V was pared by 1 base and J by 2 bases, with 7 bases between. There are 13 residues in the CDR3. CDR1 is SGHRS, CDR2 YFSETQ, per germline. In DNA form, the CDR3 reads TGCGCCAGCAGCTTGAGAGGGACCTACGAGCAGTACTTC. As protein: CASSLRGTYEQYF.

This clonotype was observed many times. The chain recombines TRBV7-3 with TRBJ2-3; 8 bases map to TRBD2. V was clipped by 2 bases and J by 6 bases; unmatched bases: 1. The CDR3 is 13 residues long. Germline V gene sequence: CDR1 SGHTA, CDR2 FQGTGA. The CDR3 region is CASSLAGGDTQYF. In nucleotides, the CDR3 is TGTGCCAGCAGCTTAGCGGGAGGTGATACGCAGTATTTT.

This clonotype was counted at least ten times. V gene TRBV6-6 combines with J gene TRBJ1-1; TRBD1 agrees at 7 bases. The germline V gene encodes CDR1 MNHNY and CDR2 SVGAGI (reference sequence). The CDR3 is 15 amino acids. Trimming cost V 2 bases and J 1 base; bases outside gene matches: 4. CDR3 nucleotides: TGTGCCAGCAGTTACGGGCAGGGGGGGAACACTGAAGCTTTCTTT. Encoded protein: CASSYGQGGNTEAFF.

Remarks on this clonotype: Since a much larger clone is just one base distant, this may be a read error. The conserved phenylalanine or tryptophan normally closing the CDR3 is absent here, so this likely arose from a read error. Because the CDR3's place on the DNA is in doubt, the DNA is left out and the CDR3 is given as listed by TCRdb. This chain links TRBV6-2 or TRBV6-3 with TRBJ2-1; the table's D call, TRBD1, was not checked against the DNA. Termini included, the CDR3 measures 16 amino acids. Germline CDR1 and CDR2: MNHEY and SVGEGT. This CDR3 is CASSYHSRGDLARLFS.

In the case of this clonotype: An end of the junction differs from the germline gene, which may be a read error. J is TRBJ1-3 and V is TRBV6-5; no firm D call. This CDR3 is built from 13 residues. The V gene's germline CDR1 is MNHEY and CDR2 SVGAGI. Written as DNA, the CDR3 is TGTGCCAGCAGTTACGGGCCTGGAGACACCATATATTTT. This sequence encodes CASSYGPGDTIYF.

In its sample, this clonotype was seen a few times. The chain joins TRBV5-1 to TRBJ2-1, with a possible D match to TRBD2 (5 bases). Germline CDR1 SGHRS, CDR2 YFSETQ. The CDR3 runs to 16 residues. Trimming stripped 0 bases from V and 3 bases from J, with 13 bases between. CDR3 coding DNA: TGCGCCAGCAGCTTGGTGGTCGGGGATTTCTACAATGAGCAGTTCTTC. This sequence encodes CASSLVVGDFYNEQFF.

This clonotype was seen many times. The chain employs TRBV11-2 and TRBJ2-1, with 12 positions matching TRBD2. After removal of 4 bases from V and 8 bases from J, the junction contained 9 bases not matched to a gene. Germline assignment: CDR1 SGHAT and CDR2 FQNNGV. The length of the CDR3 is 16 residues. CDR3 residues: CASSYHRLAGEDEQFF. In DNA, the CDR3 is TGTGCCAGCAGCTACCATAGACTAGCGGGAGAGGATGAGCAGTTCTTC.

Comment on this clonotype: A read error is possible here, since a much larger clone lies one base away. CDR3 sequence reads: CARGRARGNQPQHF. CDR3 DNA: TGTGCCAGGGGCCGGGCAAGGGGCAATCAGCCCCAGCATTTT. V is TRBV6-2 or TRBV6-3 and J is TRBJ1-5; D not resolved. V was trimmed by 9 bases and J by 2 bases, leaving 14 bases between them. The V gene's germline CDR1 is MNHEY and CDR2 SVGEGT. This CDR3 has 14 amino acids.

This clonotype was seen repeatedly, ten times or more. This chain connects TRBV12-3 or TRBV12-4 to TRBJ1-4, with 10 bases matching TRBD1. With V trimmed by 6 bases and J by 9 bases, 7 bases remained unmatched. CDR3 size: 14 residues. The CDR3 protein is CASRRQGADQKLFF. The CDR3 DNA follows: TGTGCCAGCAGGAGACAGGGGGCGGACCAAAAACTGTTTTTT.

This clonotype was detected many times. The chain recombines TRBV12-3 or TRBV12-4 with TRBJ1-1; the D gene is possibly TRBD1 (5 bases). Deletions cut 7 bases from V and 5 bases from J, with 14 bases between. The CDR3 runs 13 residues. The CDR3 sequence is CASIRGGNTEAFF. CDR3 sequence (DNA): TGTGCCAGCATCCGGGGGGGGAATACTGAAGCTTTCTTT.

This clonotype has a handful of counts. V and J are TRBV20-1 and TRBJ2-4; 7 nucleotides line up with TRBD1. The J segment lost 9 bases and the V segment lost 3 bases, leaving 2 bases of the junction unmatched. Germline-derived CDR1 and CDR2 are DFQATT and SNEGSKA (reference sequence). The CDR3 covers 11 residues. The CDR3 spells CSASPGGIQYF. DNA for the CDR3: TGCAGTGCTAGTCCAGGGGGCATTCAGTACTTC.

At least ten counts were recorded for this clonotype. The chain is built from TRBV24-1 and TRBJ2-7; maybe TRBD1 (5 bases). The CDR3 sequence is 14 residues long. CDR1 KGHDR and CDR2 SFDVKD come from the germline V gene. V lost 7 bases and J lost 0, with 12 bases in between. The CDR3 region has the DNA TGTGCCACCAGCCCCCGACAGAGCTCCTACGAGCAGTACTTC. It codes for CATSPRQSSYEQYF.

This clonotype was seen more than once but under ten times. This chain joins TRBV14 and TRBJ2-3; 8 positions match TRBD2. The CDR3 is 20 amino acids. CDR1 and CDR2 (germline): SGHDN, FVKESK. The V gene end was trimmed by 4 bases and the J gene end by 2 bases; junction bases not matched to a gene: 20. CDR3 sequence: CASSPRRSGRGFATTDTQYF. DNA for the CDR3: TGTGCCAGCAGCCCCCGGAGGAGCGGGAGAGGGTTCGCTACCACAGATACGCAGTATTTT.